A single sample is the source of the 2 T cell receptor beta chains below, sequenced in a study of T cell responses to AZD1222 COVID-19 vaccine. Sequenced by immunoSEQ multiplex PCR; TCRdb stores in-frame clones only, minus some. The sample has just under 100,000 clones, roughly 88% seen once. Sequenced here: peripheral blood, sampled on day 0 of AZD1222 vaccination. The receptors were gathered from an adult in good health.

The chain is built from TRBV2 and TRBJ2-3; 11 nucleotides line up with TRBD2. Germline V gives CDR1 SNHLY, CDR2 FYNNEI. This CDR3 has 15 residues. The V gene end was trimmed by 8 bases and the J gene end by 4 bases; junction bases not matched to a gene: 8. Written as DNA, the CDR3 is TGTGCCAGCTCCTTCAGACTAGCGGGGCCAGATACGCAGTATTTT. Protein: CASSFRLAGPDTQYF.

CDR3 nucleotide sequence: TGTGCCAGCAGTTACTCTGGACAGTACGAGCAGTACTTC. It is translated as CASSYSGQYEQYF. The V call is TRBV6-6, the J call TRBJ2-7; weak D call: TRBD1 (6 bases). V dropped 0 bases and J dropped 4 bases, with 7 bases sitting between them. This CDR3 contains 13 residues. Looked up from germline, CDR1 is MNHNY and CDR2 is SVGAGI (reference sequence).